The 15 T cell receptor beta chains listed next were all sequenced from one sample in a study of identical twins. TCRdb recomputed calls from the 5' RACE reads with MiXCR, one row per CDR3 protein. The table lists some 630,000 distinct CDR3 sequences, 7% to 7.5% of them singletons. The data also belong to a second study, concerning yellow fever vaccine responses in identical twins.

Sequencing was carried out using PBMCs. All receptors come from a woman younger than 35 in good health.

This clonotype was counted a few times. The V gene is TRBV5-5, the J gene TRBJ2-3; weak D call: TRBD2 (6 bases). Per germline, CDR1 SGHKS and CDR2 YYEKEE (reference sequence). Trimming cost V 1 base and J 0 bases, with 9 bases left between them. This CDR3 contains 15 residues. This CDR3 is CASSLMGGSTDTQYF. Written as DNA, the CDR3 is TGTGCCAGCAGCTTGATGGGGGGTAGCACAGATACGCAGTATTTT.

The V call is TRBV20-1, the J call TRBJ2-4; 10 nucleotides match TRBD2. The CDR3 totals 16 residues. CDR1 DFQATT and CDR2 SNEGSKA come from the germline V gene (reference sequence). V was pared by 6 bases and J by 3 bases, with 11 bases of the junction left unmatched. The CDR3: CSASPRGTSVKNIQYF. For the CDR3, the DNA is TGCAGTGCGAGCCCTAGGGGGACTAGCGTCAAAAACATTCAGTACTTC.

In its sample, this clonotype was seen a few times. J is TRBJ2-1 and V is TRBV5-1; TRBD1 aligns across 12 bases. The CDR3 has 15 amino acids. Germline values: CDR1 SGHRS, CDR2 YFSETQ. The trim removed 4 bases at V and 6 bases at J, leaving 5 bases unmatched. The CDR3 region has the DNA TGCGCCAGCAGCGTGGGACAGGGGGCTGTCAATGAGCAGTTCTTC. Its protein is CASSVGQGAVNEQFF.

This clonotype was seen repeatedly, ten times or more. This chain joins TRBV9 and TRBJ2-3; the match to TRBD2 covers 10 bases. The V and J ends lost 3 bases and 4 bases, in that order; junction bases with no gene match: 8. The CDR3 runs 16 residues. Germline V gene data show CDR1 as SGDLS and CDR2 as YYNGEE. CDR3 coding DNA: TGTGCCAGCAGCGCGAAAAGCGGGGGGGCTGCAGATACGCAGTATTTT. Its translation is CASSAKSGGAADTQYF. The full variable domain, its missing parts supplied by reference TRBV9 and TRBJ2-3, is DSGVTQTPKHLITATGQRVTLRCSPRSGDLSVYWYQQSLDQGLQFLIQYYNGEERAKGNILERFSAQQFPDLHSELNLSSLELGDSALYFCASSAKSGGAADTQYFGPGTRLTVL.

This clonotype was seen many times. The chain recombines TRBV12-3 or TRBV12-4 with TRBJ2-7, with 8 bases matching TRBD2. The CDR3 is 11 residues long. J gave up 3 bases and V 8 bases, and 0 bases lay outside the gene matches. In nucleotides, the CDR3 is TGTGCCAGCGGGACTAGCTACGAGCAGTACTTC. This gives the protein CASGTSYEQYF.

In DNA, the CDR3 is TGTGCCAGCAGTTTAAGTCGAACAGACTTGCCCTACGAGCAGTACGTC. Translation: CASSLSRTDLPYEQYV. The rearrangement joins TRBV28 to TRBJ2-7; no definite D call. CDR1 is MDHEN and CDR2 is SYDVKM in the germline V gene. The CDR3 totals 16 residues. Trimming took off 2 bases at V and 2 bases at J, with 16 bases between the two ends.

This clonotype was seen a handful of times. J is TRBJ2-3 and V is TRBV7-8; a possible D gene is TRBD1 (6 bases). Trimming pared 2 bases from V and 2 bases from J, leaving 11 bases between. The CDR3 is 15 amino acids. The germline CDR1 and CDR2 sequences are SGHVS and FQNEAQ. The CDR3 loop reads CASSLHTGTTDTQYF. In DNA form, the CDR3 reads TGTGCCAGCAGCTTACACACAGGGACCACAGATACGCAGTATTTT.

The table lists this clonotype with a few counts. The genes are TRBV5-1 and TRBJ2-7; D unclear. The CDR3 contains 17 residues. Germline values: CDR1 SGHRS, CDR2 YFSETQ. V was clipped by 2 bases and J by 0 bases, with 18 bases between them. In nucleotides, the CDR3 is TGCGCCAGCAGCTTAAAAACCACATTGACCGCCTCCTACGAGCAGTACGTC. Its translation: CASSLKTTLTASYEQYV.

The gene calls are TRBV20-1 and TRBJ1-1; D unclear. This CDR3 comprises 11 residues. Per germline, CDR1 DFQATT and CDR2 SNEGSKA (reference sequence). Trimming pared 6 bases from V and 5 bases from J, leaving 10 bases between. In DNA, the CDR3 is TGCAGTGCCGCAGAAGGGACTGAAGCTTTCTTT. This gives the protein CSAAEGTEAFF.

This clonotype was seen many times. The chain combines TRBV7-8 with TRBJ1-2; tentatively, D is TRBD1 (5 bases). Per the germline V gene, CDR1 is SGHVS and CDR2 is FQNEAQ. Trimming left V 5 bases short and J 4 bases short, with 8 bases between. This CDR3 has 12 amino acids. The CDR3 sequence: CASSQDSYGYTF. CDR3 nucleotide sequence: TGTGCCAGCAGCCAAGACAGCTATGGCTACACCTTC.

The chain joins TRBV5-5 to TRBJ2-7; D might be TRBD1 (6 bases). The CDR3 length is 15 residues. V lost 4 bases to trimming and J lost 2 bases, with 16 bases between them. Germline CDR1 is SGHKS and CDR2 is YYEKEE (reference sequence). CDR3 in amino acids: CASSDWTVNPYEQYF. The CDR3 nucleotides read TGTGCCAGCAGCGATTGGACAGTAAACCCCTACGAGCAGTACTTC.

The gene calls are TRBV5-1 and TRBJ2-7; 13 bases line up with TRBD2. The ends lost 4 bases at V and 1 base at J; junction bases unmatched: 2. The CDR3 has 15 amino acids. CDR1 is SGHRS and CDR2 is YFSETQ in the germline V gene. DNA for the CDR3: TGCGCCAGCAGCCCGGGACTAGCGGGGTCCTACGAGCAGTACGTC. Its translation is CASSPGLAGSYEQYV.

The CDR3 region is CASSYTETHTEAFF. The CDR3 nucleotides are TGTGCCAGCAGTTACACTGAGACGCACACTGAAGCTTTCTTT. The chain couples TRBV6-2 or TRBV6-3 to TRBJ1-1; no reliable D call. Looked up from germline, CDR1 is MNHEY and CDR2 is SVGEGT. This CDR3 comprises 14 residues. V was clipped by 2 bases and J by 3 bases, with 10 bases between them.

This clonotype was counted ten times or more. This chain joins TRBV7-3 and TRBJ2-2; 8 bases map to TRBD1. Germline CDR1 and CDR2: SGHTA and FQGTGA. After removal of 9 bases from V and 1 base from J, the junction contained 4 bases not matched to a gene. The CDR3 is made up of 14 amino acids. CDR3 loop: CASRQGMNTGELFF. The CDR3 region has the DNA TGTGCCAGTCGACAGGGGATGAACACCGGGGAGCTGTTTTTT. Variable domain in full (rest from reference TRBV7-3 and TRBJ2-2): GAGVSQTPSNKVTEKGKYVELRCDPISGHTALYWYRQSLGQGPEFLIYFQGTGAADDSGLPNDRFFAVRPEGSVSTLKIQRTERGDSAVYLCASRQGMNTGELFFGEGSRLTVL.

The chain combines TRBV20-1 with TRBJ2-1; TRBD1 is a possible D gene (6 bases). Germline CDR1 is DFQATT and CDR2 is SNEGSKA (reference sequence). Trimming took off 2 bases at V and 0 bases at J, with 8 bases between the two ends. CDR3 length equals 14 residues. CDR3 protein: CSARTDSSYNEQFF. The CDR3 region has the DNA TGCAGTGCTAGAACGGACAGCTCCTACAATGAGCAGTTCTTC.